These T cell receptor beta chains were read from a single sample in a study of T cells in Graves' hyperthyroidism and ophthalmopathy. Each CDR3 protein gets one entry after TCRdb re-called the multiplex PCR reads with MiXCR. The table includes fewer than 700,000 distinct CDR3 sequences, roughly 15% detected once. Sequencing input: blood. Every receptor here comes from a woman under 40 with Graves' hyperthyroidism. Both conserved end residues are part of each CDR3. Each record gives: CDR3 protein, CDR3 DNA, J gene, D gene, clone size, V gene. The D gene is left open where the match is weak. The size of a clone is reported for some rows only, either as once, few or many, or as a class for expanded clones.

CAISESGLAGRDTQYF | TGTGCCATCAGTGAGTCCGGACTAGCGGGAAGAGATACGCAGTATTTT | TRBJ2-3 | TRBD2 | - | TRBV10-3
CASSPTGTTNTGELFF | TGTGCCAGCAGTCCAACCGGGACTACGAACACCGGGGAGCTGTTTTTT | TRBJ2-2 | TRBD2 | many | TRBV6-1
CASSYTTGGIYEQYF | TGTGCCAGCAGTTATACAACAGGGGGTATTTACGAGCAGTACTTC | TRBJ2-7 | TRBD1 | many | TRBV6-5
CATSRATSGRNRGAVFF | - | TRBJ2-2 | - | - | TRBV24-1
CSASGQGANGYTF | TGCAGTGCTTCCGGACAGGGAGCCAATGGCTACACCTTC | TRBJ1-2 | TRBD1 | many | TRBV20-1
CASSPLESNTEAFF | TGTGCCAGCTCACCACTTGAATCGAACACTGAAGCTTTCTTT | TRBJ1-1 | - | few | TRBV18
CATSRETGGRQPQHF | TGTGCCACCAGCAGAGAGACAGGGGGAAGGCAGCCCCAGCATTTT | TRBJ1-5 | TRBD1 | many | TRBV15
CASTPTGGSTVEAFF | TGCGCCAGCACACCTACAGGGGGGTCGACGGTTGAAGCTTTCTTT | TRBJ1-1 | TRBD1 | few | TRBV10-2
CAISESSSGTYEQYF | TGTGCCATCAGTGAATCTTCTAGCGGGACCTACGAGCAGTACTTC | TRBJ2-7 | TRBD2 | many | TRBV10-3
CAWSVASSYEQYF | TGTGCCTGGAGTGTAGCCAGCTCCTACGAGCAGTACTTC | TRBJ2-7 | - | few | TRBV30